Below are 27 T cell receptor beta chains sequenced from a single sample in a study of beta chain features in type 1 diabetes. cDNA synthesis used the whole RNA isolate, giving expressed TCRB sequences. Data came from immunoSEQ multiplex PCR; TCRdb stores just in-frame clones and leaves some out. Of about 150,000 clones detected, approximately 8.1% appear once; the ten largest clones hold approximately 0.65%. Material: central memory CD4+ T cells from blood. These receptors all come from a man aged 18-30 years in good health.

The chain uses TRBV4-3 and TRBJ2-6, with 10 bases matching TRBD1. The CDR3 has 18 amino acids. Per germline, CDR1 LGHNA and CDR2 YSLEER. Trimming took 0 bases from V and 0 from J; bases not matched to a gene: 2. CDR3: CASSQEWTGGSGANVLTF. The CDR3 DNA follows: TGCGCCAGCAGCCAAGAATGGACAGGGGGCTCTGGGGCCAACGTCCTGACTTTC.

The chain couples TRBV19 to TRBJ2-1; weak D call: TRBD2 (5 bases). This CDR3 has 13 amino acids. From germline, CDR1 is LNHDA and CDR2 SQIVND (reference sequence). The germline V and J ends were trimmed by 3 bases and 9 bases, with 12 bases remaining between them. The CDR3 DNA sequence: TGTGCCAGTAGTATTAGGGAGAACAGTGAGCAGTTCTTC. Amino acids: CASSIRENSEQFF.

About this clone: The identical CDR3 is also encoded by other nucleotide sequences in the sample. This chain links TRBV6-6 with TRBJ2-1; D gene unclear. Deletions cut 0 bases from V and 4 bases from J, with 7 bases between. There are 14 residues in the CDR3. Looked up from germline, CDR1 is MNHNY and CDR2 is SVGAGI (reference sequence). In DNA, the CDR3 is TGTGCCAGCAGTTACTCACGGGTATACAATGAGCAGTTCTTC. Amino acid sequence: CASSYSRVYNEQFF.

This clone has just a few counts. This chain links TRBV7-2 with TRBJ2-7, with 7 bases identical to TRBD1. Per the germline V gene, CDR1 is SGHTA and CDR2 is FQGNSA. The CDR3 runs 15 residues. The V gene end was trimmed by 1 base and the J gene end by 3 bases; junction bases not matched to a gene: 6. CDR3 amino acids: CASSLDHRGSYEQYF. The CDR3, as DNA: TGTGCCAGCAGCTTAGATCACAGGGGCAGCTACGAGCAGTACTTC.

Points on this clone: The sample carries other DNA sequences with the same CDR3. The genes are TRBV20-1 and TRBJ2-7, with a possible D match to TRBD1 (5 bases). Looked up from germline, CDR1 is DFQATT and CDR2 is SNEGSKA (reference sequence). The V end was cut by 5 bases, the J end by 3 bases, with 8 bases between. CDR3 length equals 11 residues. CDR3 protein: CSAPDSYEQYF. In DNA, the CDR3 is TGCAGTGCTCCAGACAGCTACGAGCAGTACTTC.

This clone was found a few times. The DNA of the CDR3 is TGTGCCACCAGCAGAGATCCGGGGGGCGGGCAGCCCCAGCATTTT. Amino acid sequence: CATSRDPGGGQPQHF. The V call is TRBV15, the J call TRBJ1-5, with D maybe TRBD1 (6 bases). This CDR3 has 15 amino acids. V gave up 0 bases and J gave up 7 bases, with 13 bases separating them. Germline V gives CDR1 LNHNV, CDR2 YYDKDF (reference sequence).

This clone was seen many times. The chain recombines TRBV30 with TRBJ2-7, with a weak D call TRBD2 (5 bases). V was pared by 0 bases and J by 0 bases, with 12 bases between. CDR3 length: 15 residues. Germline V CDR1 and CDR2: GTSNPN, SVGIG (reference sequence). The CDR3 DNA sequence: TGTGCCTGGAGTGTGGGAGCCCGGAGCTCCTACGAGCAGTACTTC. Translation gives CAWSVGARSSYEQYF.

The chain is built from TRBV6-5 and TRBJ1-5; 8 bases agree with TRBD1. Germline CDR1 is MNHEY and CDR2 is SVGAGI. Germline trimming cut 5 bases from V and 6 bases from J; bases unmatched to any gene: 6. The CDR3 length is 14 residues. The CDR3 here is CASSQGARVQPQHF. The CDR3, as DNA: TGTGCCAGCAGTCAGGGGGCGCGGGTTCAGCCCCAGCATTTT.

The CDR3 reads CASSVPGQQWGENIQYF. The DNA of the CDR3 is TGTGCCAGCAGCGTGCCGGGACAGCAGTGGGGGGAAAACATTCAGTACTTC. The chain has TRBV7-2 and TRBJ2-4, with a weak D call TRBD1 (7 bases). Germline CDR1 is SGHTA and CDR2 is FQGNSA. V gave up 5 bases and J gave up 5 bases, with 22 bases separating them. CDR3 size: 17 residues. Based on the CDR3 plus reference TRBV7-2 and TRBJ2-4, the full variable domain is GAGVSQSPSNKVTEKGKDVELRCDPISGHTALYWYRQSLGQGLEFLIYFQGNSAPDKSGLPSDRFSAERTGGSVSTLTIQRTQQEDSAVYLCASSVPGQQWGENIQYFGAGTRLSVL.

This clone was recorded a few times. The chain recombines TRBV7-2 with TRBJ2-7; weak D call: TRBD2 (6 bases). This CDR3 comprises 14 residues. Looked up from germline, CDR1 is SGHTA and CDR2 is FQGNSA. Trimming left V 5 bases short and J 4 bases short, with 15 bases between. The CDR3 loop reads CASSPRTTVYEQYF. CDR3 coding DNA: TGTGCCAGCAGCCCGAGGACTACCGTTTACGAGCAGTACTTC.

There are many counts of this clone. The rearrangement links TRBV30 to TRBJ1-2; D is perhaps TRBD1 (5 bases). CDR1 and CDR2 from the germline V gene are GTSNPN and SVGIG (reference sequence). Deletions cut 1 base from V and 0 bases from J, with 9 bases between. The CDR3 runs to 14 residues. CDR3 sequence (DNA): TGTGCCTGGAGTGAACAGGCCGCTAACTATGGCTACACCTTC. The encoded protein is CAWSEQAANYGYTF.

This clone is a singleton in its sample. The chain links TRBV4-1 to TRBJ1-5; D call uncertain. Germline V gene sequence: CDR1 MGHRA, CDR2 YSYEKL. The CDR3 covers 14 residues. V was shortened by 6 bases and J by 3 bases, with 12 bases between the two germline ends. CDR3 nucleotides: TGCGCCAGCAGGGACGGAGGAAACAATCAGCCCCAGCATTTT. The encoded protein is CASRDGGNNQPQHF.

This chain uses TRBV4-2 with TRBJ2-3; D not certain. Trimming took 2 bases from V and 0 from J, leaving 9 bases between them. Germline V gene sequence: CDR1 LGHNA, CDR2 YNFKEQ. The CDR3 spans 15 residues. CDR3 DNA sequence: TGTGCCAGCAGCCAATTGACTGTTAGCACAGATACGCAGTATTTT. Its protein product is CASSQLTVSTDTQYF.

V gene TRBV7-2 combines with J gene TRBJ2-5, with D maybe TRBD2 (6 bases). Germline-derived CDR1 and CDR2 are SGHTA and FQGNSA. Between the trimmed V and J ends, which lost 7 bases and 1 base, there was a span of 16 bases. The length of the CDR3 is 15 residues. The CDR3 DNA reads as TGTGCCAGCACCCGCCCGCGGGACTCCCAAGAGACCCAGTACTTC. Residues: CASTRPRDSQETQYF.

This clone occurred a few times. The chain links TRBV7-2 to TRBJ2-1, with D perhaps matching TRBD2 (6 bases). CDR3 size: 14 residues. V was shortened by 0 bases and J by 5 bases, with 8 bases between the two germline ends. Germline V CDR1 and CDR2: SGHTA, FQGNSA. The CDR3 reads CASSLAGLNNEQFF. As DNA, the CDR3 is TGTGCCAGCAGCTTAGCGGGACTTAACAATGAGCAGTTCTTC.

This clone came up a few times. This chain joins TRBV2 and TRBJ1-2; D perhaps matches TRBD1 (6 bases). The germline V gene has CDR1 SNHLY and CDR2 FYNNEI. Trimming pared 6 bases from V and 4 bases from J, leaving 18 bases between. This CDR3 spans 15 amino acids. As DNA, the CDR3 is TGTGCCAGCAGCGAGCATGGGGGGGCCGGCTATGGCTACACCTTC. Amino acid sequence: CASSEHGGAGYGYTF.

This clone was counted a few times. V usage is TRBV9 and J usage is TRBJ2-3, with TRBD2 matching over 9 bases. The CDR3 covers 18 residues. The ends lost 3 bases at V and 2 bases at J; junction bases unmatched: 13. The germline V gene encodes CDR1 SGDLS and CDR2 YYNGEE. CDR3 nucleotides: TGTGCCAGCAGCGAACGGGGGGCCGGGACTAGCTACACAGATACGCAGTATTTT. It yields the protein CASSERGAGTSYTDTQYF. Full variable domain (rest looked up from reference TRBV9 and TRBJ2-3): DSGVTQTPKHLITATGQRVTLRCSPRSGDLSVYWYQQSLDQGLQFLIQYYNGEERAKGNILERFSAQQFPDLHSELNLSSLELGDSALYFCASSERGAGTSYTDTQYFGPGTRLTVL.

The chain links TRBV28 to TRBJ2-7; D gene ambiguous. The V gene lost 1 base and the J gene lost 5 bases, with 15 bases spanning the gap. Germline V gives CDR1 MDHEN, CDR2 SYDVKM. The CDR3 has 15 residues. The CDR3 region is CASSLSWSRGHEQYF. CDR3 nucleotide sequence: TGTGCCAGCAGTTTATCATGGTCTAGAGGCCACGAGCAGTACTTC.

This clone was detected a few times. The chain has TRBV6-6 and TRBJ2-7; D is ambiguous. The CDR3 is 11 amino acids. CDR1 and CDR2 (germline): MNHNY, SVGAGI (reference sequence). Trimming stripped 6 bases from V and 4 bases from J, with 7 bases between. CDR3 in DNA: TGTGCCAGCAGCAACAGTTACGAGCAGTACTTC. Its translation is CASSNSYEQYF.

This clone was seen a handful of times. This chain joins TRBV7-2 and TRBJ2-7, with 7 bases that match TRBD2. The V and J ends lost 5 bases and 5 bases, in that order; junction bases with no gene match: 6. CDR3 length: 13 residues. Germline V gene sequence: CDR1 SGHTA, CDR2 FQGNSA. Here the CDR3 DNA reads TGTGCCAGCAGCAGACTCCGGGGGGACGAGCAGTACTTC. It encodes CASSRLRGDEQYF.

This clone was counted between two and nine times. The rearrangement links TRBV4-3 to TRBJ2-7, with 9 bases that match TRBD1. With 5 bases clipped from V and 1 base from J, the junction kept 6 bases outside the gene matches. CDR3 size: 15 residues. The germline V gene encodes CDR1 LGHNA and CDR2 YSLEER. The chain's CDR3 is CASSAPGTGSYEQYF. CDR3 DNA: TGCGCCAGCAGCGCGCCCGGGACAGGGTCCTACGAGCAGTACTTC.

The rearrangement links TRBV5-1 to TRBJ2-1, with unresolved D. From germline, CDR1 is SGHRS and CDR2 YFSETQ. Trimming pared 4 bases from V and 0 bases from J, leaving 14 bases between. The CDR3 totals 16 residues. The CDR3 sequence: CASSRQEYSSYNEQFF. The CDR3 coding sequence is TGCGCCAGCAGCCGACAAGAATATAGCTCCTACAATGAGCAGTTCTTC.

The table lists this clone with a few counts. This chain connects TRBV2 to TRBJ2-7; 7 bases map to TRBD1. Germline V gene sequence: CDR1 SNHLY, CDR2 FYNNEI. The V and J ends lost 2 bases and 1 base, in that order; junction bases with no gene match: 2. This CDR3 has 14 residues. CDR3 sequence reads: CASSEQGQSYEQYF. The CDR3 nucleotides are TGTGCCAGCAGTGAACAGGGACAGTCCTACGAGCAGTACTTC.

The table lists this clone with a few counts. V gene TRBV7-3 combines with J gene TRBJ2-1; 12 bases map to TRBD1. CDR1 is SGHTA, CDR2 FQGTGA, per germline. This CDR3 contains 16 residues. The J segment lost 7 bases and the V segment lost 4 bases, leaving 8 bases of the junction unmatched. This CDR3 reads CASSSSGTGGMNEQFF. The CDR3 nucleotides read TGTGCCAGCAGCTCCTCCGGGACAGGGGGCATGAATGAGCAGTTCTTC. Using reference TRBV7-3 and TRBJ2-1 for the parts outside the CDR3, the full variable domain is GAGVSQTPSNKVTEKGKYVELRCDPISGHTALYWYRQSLGQGPEFLIYFQGTGAADDSGLPNDRFFAVRPEGSVSTLKIQRTERGDSAVYLCASSSSGTGGMNEQFFGPGTRLTVL.

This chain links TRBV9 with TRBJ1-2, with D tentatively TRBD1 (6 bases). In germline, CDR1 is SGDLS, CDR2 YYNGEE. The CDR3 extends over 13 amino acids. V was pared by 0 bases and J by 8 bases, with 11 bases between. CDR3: CASSVGGGQGYTF. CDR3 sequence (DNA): TGTGCCAGCAGCGTAGGCGGGGGGCAAGGCTACACCTTC.

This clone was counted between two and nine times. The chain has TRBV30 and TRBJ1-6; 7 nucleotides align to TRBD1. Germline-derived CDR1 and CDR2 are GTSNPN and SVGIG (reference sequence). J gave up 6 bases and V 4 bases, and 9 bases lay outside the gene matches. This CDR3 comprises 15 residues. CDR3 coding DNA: TGTGCCTGGAATCGGGTATGGGACAGTAATTCACCCCTCCACTTT. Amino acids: CAWNRVWDSNSPLHF.

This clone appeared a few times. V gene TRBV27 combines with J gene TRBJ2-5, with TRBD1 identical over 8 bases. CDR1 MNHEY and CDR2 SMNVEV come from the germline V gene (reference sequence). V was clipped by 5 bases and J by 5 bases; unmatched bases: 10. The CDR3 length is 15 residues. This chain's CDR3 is CASSPSGQAYETQYF. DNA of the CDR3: TGTGCCAGCAGTCCTTCGGGACAGGCCTATGAGACCCAGTACTTC.